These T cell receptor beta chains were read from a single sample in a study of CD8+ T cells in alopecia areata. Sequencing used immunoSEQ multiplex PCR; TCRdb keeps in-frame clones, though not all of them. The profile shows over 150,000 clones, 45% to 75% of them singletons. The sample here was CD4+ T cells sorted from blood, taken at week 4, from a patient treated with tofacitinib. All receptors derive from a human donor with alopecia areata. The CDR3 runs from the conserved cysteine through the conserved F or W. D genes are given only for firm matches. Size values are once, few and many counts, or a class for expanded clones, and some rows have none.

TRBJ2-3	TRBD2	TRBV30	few	TGTGCCTGGATGCGGCTAGCGGGACCGACGCAGTATTTT	CAWMRLAGPTQYF
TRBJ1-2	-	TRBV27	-	TGTGCCAGCAGTTCCCCCGGGACCGGCTACACCTTC	CASSSPGTGYTF
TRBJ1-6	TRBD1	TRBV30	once	TGTGCCTGGAAACAGGGGAATTCACCCCTCCACTTT	CAWKQGNSPLHF
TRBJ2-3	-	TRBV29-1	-	TGCAGCGCAAATCAGGGAAGTCCAGATACGCAGTATTTT	CSANQGSPDTQYF
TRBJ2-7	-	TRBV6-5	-	TGTGCCAGCAGTTACTCGCTGGGAGCGGGTCCCTACGAGCAGTACTTC	CASSYSLGAGPYEQYF
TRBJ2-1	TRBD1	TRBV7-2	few	TGTGCCAGCAGCCCTTACAGGGGGCGGTACAATGAGCAGTTCTTC	CASSPYRGRYNEQFF
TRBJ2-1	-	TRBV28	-	TGTGCCAGCAGTTTAATAAATGAGCAGTTCTTC	CASSLINEQFF
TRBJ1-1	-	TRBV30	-	TGTGCCTGGAGTGTACAAAGGGGGGTAGAGGACACTGAAGCTTTCTTT	CAWSVQRGVEDTEAFF
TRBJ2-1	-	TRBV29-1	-	TGCAGCGCCAAAAGCCAACAGGAGGGAAACTACAATGAGCAGTTCTTC	CSAKSQQEGNYNEQFF
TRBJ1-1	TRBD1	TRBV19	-	TGTGCCAGTAGTATGGCCCAGACAGGGCGGGGTACTGAAGCTTTCTTT	CASSMAQTGRGTEAFF
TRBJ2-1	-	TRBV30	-	TGTGCCTGGAGGCAGGTTCGTGAGAATGAGCAGTTCTTC	CAWRQVRENEQFF
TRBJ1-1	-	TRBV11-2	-	TGTGCCAGCAGCTTAGAAGCCACGAACACTGAAGCTTTCTTT	CASSLEATNTEAFF
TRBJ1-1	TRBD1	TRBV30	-	TGTGCCTGGAGTGTTGGCAGGGGGCGCGTCACTGAAGCTTTCTTT	CAWSVGRGRVTEAFF
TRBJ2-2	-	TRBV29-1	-	TGCAGCGGTGGGGACGCGAACACCGGGGAGCTGTTTTTT	CSGGDANTGELFF
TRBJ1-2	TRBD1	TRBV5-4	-	TGTGCCAGCAGCCTTGCCGCAGGACAGGAAGGCTATGGCTACACCTTC	CASSLAAGQEGYGYTF
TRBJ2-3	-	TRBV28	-	TGTGCCAGCAGTTTAATCCGCAGGGACGATACGCAGTATTTT	CASSLIRRDDTQYF
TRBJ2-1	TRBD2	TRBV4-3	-	TGCGCCAGCAGTCGTTTCACGAGCGCCGGACGAACTAGCGGGGGGGCCCGGGAGCAGTTCTTC	CASSRFTSAGRTSGGAREQFF
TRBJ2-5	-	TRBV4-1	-	TGTGCCAGCAGCCAGTACCAGCAGGGAGAGACCCAGTACTTC	CASSQYQQGETQYF
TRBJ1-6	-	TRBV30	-	TGTGCCTGGAGTGTCCACAGGGTGGTAACTTCACCCCTCCACTTT	CAWSVHRVVTSPLHF
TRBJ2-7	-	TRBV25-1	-	TGTGCCAGCAGTGTCCGGGGTCGAGGCTACGAGCAGTACTTC	CASSVRGRGYEQYF
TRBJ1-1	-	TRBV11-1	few	TGTGCCAGCAGCCCATGGGCCGCTGAAGCTTTCTTT	CASSPWAAEAFF
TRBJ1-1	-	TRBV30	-	TGTGCCTGGAGGGACCTGCCGGACACTGAAGCTTTCTTT	CAWRDLPDTEAFF
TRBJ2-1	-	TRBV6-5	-	TGTGCCAGCAGTTTAGGCAGGGCAGGATACAATGAGCAGTTCTTC	CASSLGRAGYNEQFF
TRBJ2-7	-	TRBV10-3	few	TGTGCCATCAGTGCTGGTGGGGGCTACGAGCAGTACTTC	CAISAGGGYEQYF
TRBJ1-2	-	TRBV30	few	TGTGCCTGGAGTGTACGACGGGCCGACTATGGCTACACCTTC	CAWSVRRADYGYTF
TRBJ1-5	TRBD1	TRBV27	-	TGTGCCAGTAGCGGGGGGACAGGGGGCAATCAGCCCCAGCATTTT	CASSGGTGGNQPQHF
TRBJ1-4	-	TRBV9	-	TGTGCCAGCAGCGTCGACTCCCAGGGGAATGAAAAACTGTTTTTT	CASSVDSQGNEKLFF
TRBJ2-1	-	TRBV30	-	TGTGCCTGGAGAAAAGTAGCTAGCTCCTACAATGAGCAGTTCTTC	CAWRKVASSYNEQFF
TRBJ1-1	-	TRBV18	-	TGTGCCAGCTCACCTGGGGTTAACACTGAAGCTTTCTTT	CASSPGVNTEAFF
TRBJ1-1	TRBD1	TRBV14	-	TGTGCCAGCAGCCCACCTTTCGGGACAGCCAGACCCCCTGAAGCAGCTTTCTTT	CASSPPFGTARPPEAAFF
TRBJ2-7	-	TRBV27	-	TGTGCCAGCAGACCTCAGGGGGGATCCTACGAGCAGTACTTC	CASRPQGGSYEQYF
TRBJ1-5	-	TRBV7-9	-	TGTGCCAGCAGCTCCGAACCCACACGTGGGAGCAATCAGCCCCAGCATTTT	CASSSEPTRGSNQPQHF
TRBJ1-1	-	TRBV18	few	TGTGCCAGCTCACCGGCGGTGAACACTGAAGCTTTCTTT	CASSPAVNTEAFF
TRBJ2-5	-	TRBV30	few	TGTGCCTGGAGTGTTGGAGAGACCCAGTACTTC	CAWSVGETQYF
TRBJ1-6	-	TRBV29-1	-	TGCAGCGGGCCCTCTTCACCCCTCCACTTT	CSGPSSPLHF
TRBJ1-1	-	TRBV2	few	TGTGCCAGCAGTGAAGATGGGCTAGGGACCACTGAAGCTTTCTTT	CASSEDGLGTTEAFF
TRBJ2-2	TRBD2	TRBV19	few	TGTGCCAGTAGTATATCGCACACGCGGGGGACCGGGGAGCTGTTTTTT	CASSISHTRGTGELFF
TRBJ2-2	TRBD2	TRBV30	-	TGTGCCTGGAGTTCTCTAGCGGGGCCGACCGGGGAGCTGTTTTTT	CAWSSLAGPTGELFF